The rows below give T cell receptor beta chains drawn from one sample of a study of blood T cell repertoires in COVID-19. TCRdb keeps only in-frame clones here, not all; method: immunoSEQ multiplex PCR. This table has around 250,000 clones, about 82% appearing once. The sequencing input was PBMCs or T cells enriched from blood (not recorded which). The receptors derive from a woman between 45 and 60 years old who had recovered from COVID-19. CDR3s include the opening cysteine and the closing phenylalanine or tryptophan. The D gene is left open where the match is weak. Not all rows give a size; the values are once, few, many and, for expanded clones, a class.

j_call d_call clone_size cdr3_length v_call cdr3_nt cdr3_aa
TRBJ2-1 TRBD2 . 15 TRBV7-3 TGTGCCAGCAGCTCGGGACTAGCGGGCTCCAATGAGCAGTTCTTC CASSSGLAGSNEQFF
TRBJ2-1 . once 15 TRBV11-2 TGTGCCAGCAGCTTGGGGGGAAGCTCCTACAATGAGCAGTTCTTC CASSLGGSSYNEQFF
TRBJ2-2 TRBD1 . 16 TRBV4-1 TGCGCCAGCAGCCGAACCGGGACAGGGGGCTTCGGGGAGCTGTTTTTT CASSRTGTGGFGELFF
TRBJ1-2 . . 16 TRBV28 TGTGCCAGCTTAACGGCGGCCGGAATCCTCAACTATGGCTACACCTTC CASLTAAGILNYGYTF
TRBJ1-4 TRBD1 . 15 TRBV19 TGTGCCAGTAGTAGAGACGGGACAGGGGACGAAAAACTGTTTTTT CASSRDGTGDEKLFF
TRBJ2-2 TRBD2 . 17 TRBV12-5 TGTGCTAGTGGTCCGGGGACTAGCGGGCTATACACCGGGGAGCTGTTTTTT CASGPGTSGLYTGELFF
TRBJ2-7 TRBD2 . 15 TRBV28 TGTGCCAGCAGTTTCGCGGGGGGCCCTTACTACGAGCAGTACTTC CASSFAGGPYYEQYF
TRBJ2-1 TRBD2 . 16 TRBV9 TGTGCCAGCGGACGCCCGGGACTAGCGGGGTACAATGAGCAGTTCTTC CASGRPGLAGYNEQFF
TRBJ2-3 . . 15 TRBV4-3 TGCGCCAGCAGCCAAGATCCCGGACAGTCAGATACGCAGTATTTT CASSQDPGQSDTQYF
TRBJ2-5 TRBD2 . 14 TRBV24-1 TGTGCCACCTCTCCTAGCGGGGGGGAAGAGACCCAGTACTTC CATSPSGGEETQYF